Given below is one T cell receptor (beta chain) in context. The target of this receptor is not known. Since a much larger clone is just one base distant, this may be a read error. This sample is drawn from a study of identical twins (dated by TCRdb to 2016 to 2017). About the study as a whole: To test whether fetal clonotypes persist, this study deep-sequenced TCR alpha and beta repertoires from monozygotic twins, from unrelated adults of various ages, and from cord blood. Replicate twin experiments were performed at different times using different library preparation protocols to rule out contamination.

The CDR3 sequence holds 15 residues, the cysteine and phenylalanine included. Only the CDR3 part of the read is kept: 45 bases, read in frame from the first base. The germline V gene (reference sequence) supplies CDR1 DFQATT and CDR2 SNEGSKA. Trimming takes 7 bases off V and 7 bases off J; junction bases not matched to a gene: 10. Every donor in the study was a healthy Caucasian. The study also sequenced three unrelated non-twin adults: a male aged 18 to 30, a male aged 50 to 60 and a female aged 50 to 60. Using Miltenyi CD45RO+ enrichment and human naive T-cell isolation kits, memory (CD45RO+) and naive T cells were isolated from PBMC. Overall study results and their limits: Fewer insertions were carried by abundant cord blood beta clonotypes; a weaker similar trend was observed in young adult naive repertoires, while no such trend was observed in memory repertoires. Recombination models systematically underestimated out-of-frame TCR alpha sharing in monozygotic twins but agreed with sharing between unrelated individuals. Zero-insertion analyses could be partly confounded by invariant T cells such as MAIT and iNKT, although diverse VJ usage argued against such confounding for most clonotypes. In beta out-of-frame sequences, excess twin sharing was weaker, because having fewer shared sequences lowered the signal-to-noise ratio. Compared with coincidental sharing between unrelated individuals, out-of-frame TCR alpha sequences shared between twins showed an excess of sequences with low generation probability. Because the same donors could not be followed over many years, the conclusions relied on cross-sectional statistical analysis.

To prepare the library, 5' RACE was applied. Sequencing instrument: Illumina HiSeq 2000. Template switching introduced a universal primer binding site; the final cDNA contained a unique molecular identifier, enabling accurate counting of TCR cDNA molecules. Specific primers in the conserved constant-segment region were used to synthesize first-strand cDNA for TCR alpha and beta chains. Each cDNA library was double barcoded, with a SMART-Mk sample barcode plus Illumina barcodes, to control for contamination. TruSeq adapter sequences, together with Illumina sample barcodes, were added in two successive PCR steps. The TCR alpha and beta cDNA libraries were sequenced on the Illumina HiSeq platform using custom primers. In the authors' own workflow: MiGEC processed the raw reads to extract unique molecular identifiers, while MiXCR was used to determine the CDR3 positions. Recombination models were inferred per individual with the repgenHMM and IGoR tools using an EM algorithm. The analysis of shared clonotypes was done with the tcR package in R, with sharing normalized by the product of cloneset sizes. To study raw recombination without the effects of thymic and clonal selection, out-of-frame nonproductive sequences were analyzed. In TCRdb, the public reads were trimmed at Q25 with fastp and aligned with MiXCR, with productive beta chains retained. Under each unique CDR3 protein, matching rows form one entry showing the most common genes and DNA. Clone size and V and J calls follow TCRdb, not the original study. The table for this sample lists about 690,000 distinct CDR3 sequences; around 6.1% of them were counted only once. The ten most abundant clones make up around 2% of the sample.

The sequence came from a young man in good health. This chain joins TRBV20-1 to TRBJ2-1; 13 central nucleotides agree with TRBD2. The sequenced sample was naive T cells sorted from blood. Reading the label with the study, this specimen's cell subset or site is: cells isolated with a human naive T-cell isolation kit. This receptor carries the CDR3 CSVFTSGRAPNEQFF. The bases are TGCAGTGTCTTTACTAGCGGGAGGGCCCCGAATGAGCAGTTCTTC.